This TCR beta chain is from a study of shared clonotypes between healthy human individuals. The CDR3 runs 15 residues. Germline V CDR1 and CDR2: SGHRS, YFSETQ. Deletions cut 4 bases from V and 4 bases from J, with 16 bases between. Here immunoSEQ multiplex PCR was the method, and the copy in TCRdb shows in-frame clones only, minus some. The profile covers approximately 2.5 million clones, with roughly 93% appearing a single time and more than 0.35% taken by the ten largest. The study, taken as a whole, reports: Naive CD4 clonotypes were shared across a few donors at 5% to 6%.

In the case of this clone: As yet, its antigen is unknown.

This TCR derives from a man younger than 35 in good health. Some clones in this sample may be carry-over from other donors' samples. The sample taken for sequencing was naive CD4+ T cells from PBMCs. Subset of the sample: CD45RA+ positively selected. V gene TRBV5-1 combines with J gene TRBJ2-3; D possibly corresponds to TRBD1 (6 bases). CDR3 amino acids: CASSARTAGADTQYF. The CDR3 nucleotides read TGCGCCAGCAGCGCTCGGACAGCCGGCGCAGATACGCAGTATTTT. Based on the CDR3 plus reference TRBV5-1 and TRBJ2-3, the full variable domain is KAGVTQTPRYLIKTRGQQVTLSCSPISGHRSVSWYQQTPGQGLQFLFEYFSETQRNKGNFPGRFSGRQFSNSRSEMNVSTLELGDSALYLCASSARTAGADTQYFGPGTRLTVL.